These 9 T cell receptor beta chains were all obtained from the same sample, sequenced in a study of memory CD4+ T cells and cytomegalovirus serostatus. Single viable CD3+CD4+CD8-CD45RO+ cells were sorted as the memory CD4+ T cells. Clones were sequenced by immunoSEQ multiplex PCR, and TCRdb holds only the in-frame ones, with some missing. The data show about 41,000 clones, about 76% seen once. The material sequenced was memory CD4+ T cells from blood. Receptor source: an adult in good health and CMV-seronegative.

The rearrangement links TRBV5-6 to TRBJ2-7; D possibly matches TRBD1 or TRBD2 (5 bases each). V was cut by 5 bases and J by 2 bases, with 14 bases left in between. The germline V gene encodes CDR1 SGHDT and CDR2 YYEEEE. This CDR3 region has 14 residues. This CDR3 reads CASSPGTVTYEQYF. For the CDR3, the DNA is TGTGCCAGCAGTCCCGGGACGGTCACCTACGAGCAGTACTTC.

The chain recombines TRBV5-1 with TRBJ2-3; the D call may be TRBD1 or TRBD2 (5 bases each). The CDR3 runs 15 residues. Germline lookup yields CDR1 SGHRS and CDR2 YFSETQ. V lost 4 bases to trimming and J lost 4 bases, with 16 bases between them. The CDR3 reads CASSPRAGTPDTQYF. The CDR3 region has the DNA TGCGCCAGCAGCCCCAGGGCGGGTACTCCAGATACGCAGTATTTT.

The CDR3 reads CASSKTGGGNTIYF. CDR3 nucleotides: TGTGCCAGCAGCAAGACAGGGGGTGGAAACACCATATATTTT. The V and J genes are TRBV7-9 and TRBJ1-3; 9 bases line up with TRBD1. V lost 5 bases to trimming and J lost 3 bases; unmatched junction nucleotides: 2. The germline V gene has CDR1 SEHNR and CDR2 FQNEAQ (reference sequence). The CDR3 loop spans 14 amino acids.

This clone was seen only a few times. The CDR3 loop is CAWSVGWDRGQYF. DNA of the CDR3: TGTGCCTGGAGTGTGGGGTGGGACAGGGGGCAGTATTTT. The chain has TRBV30 and TRBJ2-3; 10 bases match TRBD1. Germline values: CDR1 GTSNPN, CDR2 SVGIG (reference sequence). Germline trimming cut 0 bases from V and 11 bases from J; bases unmatched to any gene: 5. The CDR3 runs 13 residues.

The chain combines TRBV14 with TRBJ1-1; D unresolved. Trimming removed 3 bases at V and 4 bases at J, with 6 bases between. The V gene's germline CDR1 is SGHDN and CDR2 FVKESK. The CDR3 is made up of 12 amino acids. For the CDR3, the DNA is TGTGCCAGCAGCCAGCAGATCACTGAAGCTTTCTTT. Translating it yields CASSQQITEAFF.

The chain joins TRBV19 to TRBJ1-5, with D tentatively TRBD1 (6 bases). The CDR3 loop spans 15 amino acids. Trimming shortened V by 8 bases and J by 0 bases, and 14 bases separated the two germline ends. Germline V gene sequence: CDR1 LNHDA, CDR2 SQIVND (reference sequence). The CDR3 DNA is TGTGCCAGTTCCACAGGGACCTATAGCAATCAGCCCCAGCATTTT. Its protein is CASSTGTYSNQPQHF.

This chain joins TRBV6-6 and TRBJ1-3; weak D call: TRBD1 (6 bases). The V gene lost 5 bases and the J gene lost 0 bases, with 8 bases spanning the gap. The CDR3 has 14 residues. In germline, CDR1 is MNHNY, CDR2 SVGAGI (reference sequence). CDR3 in amino acids: CASSQGHSGNTIYF. The CDR3 coding sequence is TGTGCCAGCAGTCAGGGACACTCTGGAAACACCATATATTTT.

By sample fraction, this clone is medium-sized. V and J are TRBV6-1 and TRBJ1-2; 9 bases fit TRBD1. Trimming removed 2 bases from V and 3 bases from J; junction bases left unmatched: 7. This CDR3 comprises 16 residues. From germline, CDR1 is MNHNS and CDR2 SASEGT. CDR3 nucleotide sequence: TGTGCCAGCAGTGAAAATCCCGGGACAGGGCACTATGGCTACACCTTC. Translating gives CASSENPGTGHYGYTF.

The rearrangement joins TRBV7-2 to TRBJ1-1, with D uncertain. The length of the CDR3 is 13 residues. Trimming took 5 bases from V and 1 from J, leaving 8 bases between them. The V gene's germline CDR1 is SGHTA and CDR2 FQGNSA. The CDR3 DNA reads as TGTGCCAGCAGCAAAAGAGCGAACACTGAAGCTTTCTTT. Translating it yields CASSKRANTEAFF.